This TCR beta chain was documented in a study of T cells in Graves' hyperthyroidism and ophthalmopathy (dated by TCRdb to 2018 to 2020). Background on the whole study: Peripheral blood was collected at initial diagnosis, before any treatment. TCR V-J signatures able to tell the groups apart were searched for in a discovery cohort of 90 to 100 patients, of whom fewer than 45 had Graves' ophthalmopathy and 57 had stable Graves' hyperthyroidism. Prospective prediction of ophthalmopathy was tested in an independent validation cohort consisting of about 19 hyperthyroidism patients and 15 to 17 patients who later progressed to ophthalmopathy. For training and testing, the 80 to 100 patients in the discovery cohort were randomly divided in a 7:3 ratio. Thyroid tissue and blood T-cell repertoires from more than five Graves' hyperthyroidism patients were also compared in the study. After blood sampling, hyperthyroidism patients were treated with methimazole at a starting dose of 30 mg daily, and ophthalmopathy patients were treated with high-dose intravenous methylprednisolone. The paper reports TCR Vbeta CDR3 sequencing of 130 to 150 peripheral blood samples: some 44 ophthalmopathy, fewer than 80 hyperthyroidism and around 17 progressor patients. The research as a whole found: During validation, the model predicted progression to ophthalmopathy a median of roughly six months ahead of onset, with 60% to 71% sensitivity and 72.22% specificity. Sample size was not statistically predetermined, and blinding of investigators to group allocation was not performed. In cross-validation, a model built on a 13 V-J signature told ophthalmopathy apart from stable hyperthyroidism with just under 90% sensitivity and approximately 81% specificity, and in testing the same model reached 80%/75%. Most expanded thyroid clonotypes (frequency above 0.001) were also detected in blood, a finding suggesting that blood repertoires may reflect thyroid immune responses.

The TCR beta CDR3 regions were amplified from RNA transcripts. The TCR CDR3 was subjected to a first round of RT-PCR using the HTBI primer set and the Qiagen OneStep RT-PCR kit. Libraries were constructed in a second round of multiplex PCR, after which size selection and purification were carried out. Paired-end sequencing of the libraries was performed with 100 bp reads on an Illumina HiSeq2000. On the authors' methods: SOAPnuke was used to process the raw data, removing reads that contained adapters or uncalled bases, had a mean Phred below 15, or lacked an exact match to the constant primer or identifier. High-quality paired reads were merged using COPE v1.2.5, and each unique nucleotide sequence was defined as a clonotype. Clonotypes were aligned to IMGT TRBV, TRBD and TRBJ reference segments using MiTCR v1.1. The analysis was restricted to V-J combinations with a frequency above 0.0001, which together covered 98% to 99.2% of the repertoires. The TCS score was defined as F50 (clonal expansion) divided by E x V (chaos), with BLOSUM62-based TCRdist calculated between CDR3 peptides within each V-J. Welch's t-statistics and random forest reduced around 510 V-J features to fewer than 15, which were used in a naive Bayes classifier (R e1071). Using fastp at Q25 and MiXCR, TCRdb reprocessed the public reads and kept productive beta chains. Rows are combined by CDR3 protein, so each entry shows the most common genes and DNA. These V and J calls are TCRdb output, not the study's own analysis. The table for this sample lists nearly 250,000 distinct CDR3 sequences; 16% of them were counted only once. Around 26% of the sample belongs to the ten largest clones.

The germline V gene (reference sequence) provides CDR1 LGHDT and CDR2 YNNKEL. From V the trimming removes 2 bases and from J it removes 5 bases, while the gene matches leave 4 bases of the junction unaccounted for. The CDR3 sequence holds 16 residues, the cysteine and phenylalanine included. The retained sequence is limited to the CDR3, 48 bases, with the frame set at the first base. In the ophthalmopathy patients, disease was moderately to severely active, with a Clinical Activity Score of 3 or more, a NOSPECS grade of 4 or more, and a duration of less than 3 months. Patients with uncontrolled infections, other autoimmune diseases, pregnancy or lactation were excluded. Clinical symptoms, serum thyroxine and TRAb, thyroid ultrasound, and orbital computed tomography formed the basis for the diagnoses. PBMCs were separated from roughly 10 ml of fresh peripheral blood using Ficoll-Paque density gradient centrifugation. Trizol reagent was used to extract total RNA, and RNA quality was then checked on an Agilent 2100 Bioanalyzer.

This clonotype was seen ten or more times. Its antigen specificity is not known. Per-base qualities were not stored, and no clone one base away is much larger. Rearrangement joined TRBV3-1 to TRBJ2-1; TRBD2 aligns with 12 central bases. The origin of this receptor is a woman aged 18-29 years with Graves' ophthalmopathy. Specimen: blood. The DNA sequence is as follows: TGTGCCAGCAGCCAATCGCTAGCGGGAGGGAACAATGAGCAGTTCTTC. Protein translation: CASSQSLAGGNNEQFF.